The source of this T cell receptor beta chain is a study of blood T cell repertoires in COVID-19. Overall study: The United States, Italy and Spain were the sources of the acute and convalescent COVID-19 samples. In each case, the material was cDNA or gDNA derived from T cells, B-cell-depleted T cells, or PBMCs.

Germline CDR1 reads WNHNN; CDR2 reads SYGVQD (reference sequence). The V gene end was trimmed by 5 bases and the J gene end by 7 bases; junction bases not matched to a gene: 7. The length of the CDR3 is 15 residues. Under the authors' procedure: Nucleated cell counts were estimated from reference gene primer amplification. Libraries were prepared by immunoSEQ multiplex PCR; TCRdb keeps only in-frame clonotypes and omits some of them. That table furnishes V, J and clone size, whereas the DNA furnished D and trimming. The sample lists under 140,000 clones, approximately 90% occurring once. The sequence came from a human donor in a cohort sampled during active COVID-19. Specimen: peripheral blood. The chain has TRBV10-1 and TRBJ2-1; TRBD2 matches at 11 bases. CDR3 in amino acids: CASSPTSGGGNEQFF. For the CDR3, the DNA is TGCGCCAGCAGTCCTACTAGCGGGGGTGGGAATGAGCAGTTCTTC.